These 13 T cell receptor beta chains share one sample of origin, sequenced in a study of T cell changes during pregnancy in multiple sclerosis (dated by TCRdb to the late 2010s). The library was built by means of the immunoSEQ multiplex PCR assay. What TCRdb holds here is the immuneACCESS table cut down to in-frame rearrangements. Part of the clones is not present; checked against another copy, under half of the missing clones reflect an unresolved V gene, and the others are unexplained. The sample has tens of thousands of clones on record, 85% to 95% of them singletons. 2% to 2.5% of the sample rests with the top ten. This sample comprised peripheral blood, obtained in the third trimester of pregnancy. These receptors came from a female donor with multiple sclerosis, enrolled in a pregnancy study.

The gene calls are TRBV11-3 and TRBJ2-1, with 15 bases matching TRBD2. The CDR3 extends over 15 amino acids. V gave up 5 bases and J gave up 6 bases; unmatched junction bases: 2. The germline CDR1 and CDR2 sequences are SGHNT and YENEEA. For the CDR3, the DNA is TGTGCCAGCAGCGTGGGACTAGCGGGAGGCAATGAGCAGTTCTTC. Translating it yields CASSVGLAGGNEQFF.

The chain links TRBV6-1 to TRBJ1-1; D is possibly TRBD1 (6 bases). The CDR3 has 12 residues. Germline CDR1 MNHNS, CDR2 SASEGT. Trimming cost V 10 bases and J 11 bases, with 20 bases left between them. The CDR3 here is CAIQGPSRVAFF. CDR3 nucleotide sequence: TGTGCCATCCAGGGGCCATCCAGGGTGGCTTTCTTT.

This clone was observed a handful of times. The chain recombines TRBV11-1 with TRBJ2-7; the match to TRBD2 covers 11 bases. V lost 6 bases and J lost 3; bases outside the gene matches: 1. CDR3 length equals 13 residues. Looked up from germline, CDR1 is SGHAT and CDR2 is FQDESV (reference sequence). The CDR3 region is CASSGLAGYEQYF. The CDR3, as DNA: TGTGCCAGCAGTGGACTAGCGGGCTACGAGCAGTACTTC.

The V gene is TRBV30, the J gene TRBJ1-2; D ambiguous. Germline-derived CDR1 and CDR2 are GTSNPN and SVGIG (reference sequence). The CDR3 loop spans 13 amino acids. V lost 6 bases and J 3 bases, leaving 14 bases between the germline ends. This CDR3 reads CACLFWEHYGYTF. In DNA form, the CDR3 reads TGTGCCTGCCTCTTTTGGGAGCACTATGGCTACACCTTC.

This clone occurred once. The chain carries TRBV18 and TRBJ2-3; 15 bases map to TRBD2. The CDR3 spans 18 residues. V lost 2 bases, J lost 2 bases, and 5 bases stayed unmatched. Looked up from germline, CDR1 is KGHSH and CDR2 is LQKENI. This CDR3 reads CASSPAGLAGGLTDTQYF. The CDR3 DNA follows: TGTGCCAGCTCACCAGCGGGACTAGCGGGAGGCCTCACAGATACGCAGTATTTT. The full variable domain, with the rest looked up from reference TRBV18 and TRBJ2-3, is NAGVMQNPRHLVRRRGQEARLRCSPMKGHSHVYWYRQLPEEGLKFMVYLQKENIIDESGMPKERFSAEFPKEGPSILRIQQVVRGDSAAYFCASSPAGLAGGLTDTQYFGPGTRLTVL.

Details on this clone: One junction end does not reproduce the germline sequence, and a read error may be involved. The V call is TRBV7-7, the J call TRBJ2-5; TRBD2 matches 8 bases. The V gene's germline CDR1 is SSHAT and CDR2 FNYEAQ (reference sequence). The CDR3 sequence is 13 residues long. Here the CDR3 DNA reads TGTGCTAGCAGCCCCGGGAGGGGAGAGACCCAGTACTTC. It codes for CASSPGRGETQYF.

The chain employs TRBV4-1 and TRBJ2-1, with a tentative D call TRBD2 (5 bases). This CDR3 region has 14 residues. V lost 0 bases to trimming and J lost 6 bases, with 9 bases between them. CDR1 MGHRA and CDR2 YSYEKL come from the germline V gene. The DNA for the CDR3 is TGCGCCAGCAGCCAAGAGACTACCTTCAATGAGCAGTTCTTC. Amino acids: CASSQETTFNEQFF.

The chain has TRBV19 and TRBJ2-7, with 9 bases identical to TRBD2. Per the germline V gene, CDR1 is LNHDA and CDR2 is SQIVND (reference sequence). This CDR3 region has 16 residues. The V segment lost 3 bases and the J segment 4 bases; nucleotides outside the gene matches: 10. In nucleotides, the CDR3 is TGTGCCAGTAGTATTGGGTCGTCTAGCGGGATATACGAGCAGTACTTC. Residues: CASSIGSSSGIYEQYF.

The CDR3 sequence is CASSYPLAGGPGEQYF. In DNA, the CDR3 is TGTGCCAGCAGTTACCCCCTAGCGGGAGGGCCGGGCGAGCAGTACTTC. This chain links TRBV6-6 with TRBJ2-7; 12 bases map to TRBD2. This CDR3 comprises 16 residues. V gave up 2 bases and J gave up 6 bases; unmatched junction bases: 8. Germline CDR1 MNHNY, CDR2 SVGAGI (reference sequence).

V usage is TRBV11-2 and J usage is TRBJ2-1; D perhaps matches TRBD2 (5 bases). The germline gives CDR1 SGHAT, CDR2 FQNNGV. V lost 2 bases to trimming and J lost 1 base, with 9 bases between them. The CDR3 runs to 15 residues. In nucleotides, the CDR3 is TGTGCCAGCAGCTTATCCCGGGGATCCTACAATGAGCAGTTCTTC. It specifies CASSLSRGSYNEQFF.

CDR3 amino acids: CASSIPGRPHYGYTF. The CDR3 DNA reads as TGTGCCAGCTCGATCCCTGGCAGGCCGCACTATGGCTACACCTTC. The gene calls are TRBV28 and TRBJ1-2, with D unclear. V lost 8 bases and J lost 3, with 19 bases in between. Germline CDR1 reads MDHEN; CDR2 reads SYDVKM. This CDR3 comprises 15 residues.

Only a few counts were recorded for this clone. The CDR3 loop is CASSLEGNYGYTF. The CDR3 nucleotides read TGTGCCAGCAGCTTGGAGGGGAACTATGGCTACACCTTC. This chain joins TRBV5-5 and TRBJ1-2, with TRBD1 as a possible D gene (5 bases). The CDR3 contains 13 residues. CDR1 SGHKS and CDR2 YYEKEE come from the germline V gene (reference sequence). The V end lost 0 bases, the J end lost 2 bases, and 5 bases lay between the germline ends. The entire variable domain, with the rest obtained from reference TRBV5-5 and TRBJ1-2, is as follows: DAGVTQSPTHLIKTRGQQVTLRCSPISGHKSVSWYQQVLGQGPQFIFQYYEKEERGRGNFPDRFSARQFPNYSSELNVNALLLGDSALYLCASSLEGNYGYTFGSGTRLTVV.

The V and J genes are TRBV6-1 and TRBJ1-2, with a tentative D call TRBD1 (5 bases). This CDR3 has 13 amino acids. Trimming removed 0 bases at V and 8 bases at J, with 10 bases between. Germline V gene lookup returns CDR1 MNHNS and CDR2 SASEGT. In nucleotides, the CDR3 is TGTGCCAGCAGTGAAGCGCGGGGCGGGGGCTACACCTTC. Amino acid sequence: CASSEARGGGYTF.